The rows below give T cell receptor beta chains drawn from one sample of a study of prognosis after radiotherapy for stage I lung cancer. TCRdb called the multiplex PCR reads again in MiXCR, with one record for every CDR3 protein. The table records around 63,000 distinct CDR3 sequences, approximately 25% of them present only once. This sample comprised PBMCs, obtained before or after stereotactic body radiation therapy (not recorded which). The receptor set was obtained from a donor aged 50 or older with non-small cell lung cancer. The CDR3 runs from the conserved cysteine through the conserved F or W. D genes are given only for firm matches. Clone size is not always given. Where it is, it says once, few, many or a class for expanded clones.

TRBJ1-2 TRBD1 many TRBV12-3/TRBV12-4 CASSSTGLDYGYTF TGTGCCAGCAGTTCGACAGGGCTGGACTATGGCTACACCTTC
TRBJ2-3 . many TRBV19 CASSIDPQGASTDTQYF TGTGCCAGTAGTATCGATCCCCAGGGAGCCTCCACAGATACGCAGTATTTT
TRBJ1-2 TRBD1 many TRBV5-5 CASSLTSDGTGGLFYGYTF TGTGCCAGCAGCCTAACCTCAGACGGGACAGGGGGTCTATTCTATGGCTACACCTTC
TRBJ2-5 . many TRBV27 CASSPPGAKETQYF TGTGCCAGCAGTCCGCCGGGGGCCAAAGAGACCCAGTACTTC
TRBJ2-1 TRBD2 many TRBV20-1 CSARVGLPSYNEQFF TGCAGTGCTAGAGTGGGACTACCTTCCTACAATGAGCAGTTCTTC
TRBJ1-5 TRBD1 many TRBV2 CASRGDSHSNQPQHF TGTGCCAGCAGGGGGGACAGCCATAGCAATCAGCCCCAGCATTTT
TRBJ1-2 TRBD1 many TRBV10-3 CAIYLDRDGVYGYTF TGTGCCATCTATCTAGACAGGGATGGAGTCTATGGCTACACCTTC
TRBJ2-1 . many TRBV20-1 CSAATSHSSYNEQFF TGCAGTGCTGCTACGTCGCATAGCTCCTACAATGAGCAGTTCTTC
TRBJ1-1 . many TRBV19 CASSPMPNTEAFF TGTGCCAGTAGTCCGATGCCGAACACTGAAGCTTTCTTT
TRBJ2-7 . many TRBV6-1 CASSGQVYEQYF TGTGCCAGCAGTGGACAGGTCTACGAGCAGTACTTC
TRBJ1-2 TRBD1 many TRBV7-8 CASSFRDRGPYGYTF TGTGCCAGCAGCTTCCGGGACAGGGGGCCCTATGGCTACACCTTC
TRBJ1-1 TRBD1 many TRBV9 CASSTGQDTEAFF TGTGCCAGCAGCACAGGACAGGACACTGAAGCTTTCTTT
TRBJ2-5 TRBD1 many TRBV9 CASSVGTGVWETQYF TGTGCCAGCAGCGTAGGGACAGGGGTTTGGGAGACCCAGTACTTC
TRBJ1-2 . many TRBV5-1 CASSLRTDYDYTF TGCGCCAGCAGCTTGCGGACAGACTATGACTACACCTTC
TRBJ1-2 . . TRBV7-2 CASILVSANGYTF TGTGCCAGCATCTTAGTTTCGGCAAATGGCTACACCTTC